The 11 T cell receptor beta chains given below trace back to one sample, sequenced in a study of CXCR3-negative and CXCR3-positive naive CD8 T cells (dated by TCRdb to between 2019 and 2020). This sample was sequenced with a NextSeq 550. The Human TCR Profiling Kit (MiLaboratory) was used to prepare UMI-labeled 5' RACE TRB cDNA libraries. Through TCRdb reprocessing, the reads give one entry per CDR3 protein sequence; DNA is omitted. This sample's clone table shows 45,000 to 75,000 distinct CDR3 sequences. The top ten constitute around 0.4% of the sample. Input material: naive CXCR3- CD8+ T cells from blood. The cell subset or site label, read with the paper, signifies: CD45RO-CCR7+CD27+CD95- naive CD8+ T cells lacking CXCR3 (TNR3-). Receptors originate from a human donor in good health. Some clones in this sample may be carry-over from other donors' samples.

The rearrangement joins TRBV10-3 to TRBJ1-4; TCRdb's D call, TRBD1, is unchecked because there is no DNA. This CDR3 contains 15 residues. Germline lookup yields CDR1 ENHRY and CDR2 SYGVKD. CDR3 in amino acids: CAISDHREASEKLFF.

This chain connects TRBV25-1 to TRBJ1-2. Germline CDR1 MGHDK, CDR2 SYGVNS. The CDR3 runs to 13 residues. CDR3 sequence: CASSEYARYGYTF.

The chain carries TRBV7-9 and TRBJ2-7; TCRdb proposes TRBD1, but this gene call is untestable without DNA. The CDR3 is 16 residues long. The germline CDR1 and CDR2 sequences are SEHNR and FQNEAQ (reference sequence). CDR3 protein: CASSLAFGQLTYEQYF.

This rearrangement joins TRBV4-3 to TRBJ1-1. CDR1 LGHNA and CDR2 YSLEER come from the germline V gene. The CDR3 runs to 17 residues. The CDR3 protein is CASSQEGDSYMNTEAFF.

The V call is TRBV4-3, the J call TRBJ2-1; the TRBD2 assignment by TCRdb is unverifiable without DNA. The CDR3 is 16 residues long. From germline, CDR1 is LGHNA and CDR2 YSLEER. CDR3 sequence reads: CASSQDAGGSYNEQFF.

The chain couples TRBV13 to TRBJ2-3; absent DNA, TCRdb's TRBD2 call cannot be checked. Germline CDR1 and CDR2: PRHDT and FYEKMQ (reference sequence). CDR3 length: 13 residues. This CDR3 is CASSLGVPGTQYF.

The V gene is TRBV29-1, the J gene TRBJ2-2; the TCRdb call, TRBD2, lacks DNA for checking. CDR3 size: 15 residues. Germline CDR1 SQVTM, CDR2 ANQGSEA. The CDR3 region is CSALTGDVGAGELFF.

This sequence joins TRBV7-9 and TRBJ2-5; the TCRdb call, TRBD1, lacks DNA for checking. The length of the CDR3 is 14 residues. The germline gives CDR1 SEHNR, CDR2 FQNEAQ (reference sequence). The CDR3: CASSPRTGQETQYF.

This sequence joins TRBV20-1 and TRBJ2-3; there is no DNA to check the TCRdb D call of TRBD2. The CDR3 is 17 residues long. Looked up from germline, CDR1 is DFQATT and CDR2 is SNEGSKA (reference sequence). This CDR3 reads CSARGLTRGGGKDTQYF.

The chain recombines TRBV7-2 with TRBJ2-3; TCRdb returns TRBD1, unconfirmable since there is no DNA. The CDR3 contains 17 residues. Germline CDR1 SGHTA, CDR2 FQGNSA. CDR3: CASSWPGTDLSTDTQYF.

The chain is built from TRBV18 and TRBJ2-1; TCRdb returns TRBD2, unconfirmable since there is no DNA. This CDR3 is built from 15 residues. CDR1 KGHSH and CDR2 LQKENI come from the germline V gene. The CDR3 here is CASSPRPGPGHEQFF.